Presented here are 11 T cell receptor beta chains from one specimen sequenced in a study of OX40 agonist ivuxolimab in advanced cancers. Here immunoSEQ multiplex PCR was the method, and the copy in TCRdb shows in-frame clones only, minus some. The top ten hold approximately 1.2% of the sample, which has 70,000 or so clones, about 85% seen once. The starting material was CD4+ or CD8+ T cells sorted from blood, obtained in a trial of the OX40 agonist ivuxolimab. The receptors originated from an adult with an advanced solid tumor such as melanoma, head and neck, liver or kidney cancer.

This CDR3 reads CASSVTPGDEKLFF. The CDR3 DNA reads TGTGCCAGCAGTGTCACACCTGGGGATGAAAAACTGTTTTTT. The genes are TRBV2 and TRBJ1-4, with no clear D. Trimming took 4 bases from V and 6 from J, leaving 12 bases between them. The CDR3 sequence is 14 residues long. The germline V gene has CDR1 SNHLY and CDR2 FYNNEI.

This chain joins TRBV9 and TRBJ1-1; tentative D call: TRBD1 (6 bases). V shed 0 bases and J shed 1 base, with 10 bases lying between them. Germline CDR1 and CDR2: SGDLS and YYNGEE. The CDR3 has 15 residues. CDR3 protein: CASSVVGGQNTEAFF. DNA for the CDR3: TGTGCCAGCAGCGTAGTCGGGGGACAGAACACTGAAGCTTTCTTT.

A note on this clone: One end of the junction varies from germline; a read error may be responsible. The CDR3 sequence: CTSGPATGVREQYF. The CDR3 coding sequence is TGTACCAGCGGCCCCGCGACAGGGGTCCGCGAGCAGTACTTC. The genes are TRBV7-9 and TRBJ2-7, with 8 bases lining up with TRBD1. Germline V gives CDR1 SEHNR, CDR2 FQNEAQ (reference sequence). There are 14 residues in the CDR3. The full variable domain, with the rest looked up from reference TRBV7-9 and TRBJ2-7, is DTGVSQNPRHKITKRGQNVTFRCDPISEHNRLYWYRQTLGQGPEFLTYFQNEAQLEKSRLLSDRFSAERPKGSFSTLEIQRTEQGDSAMYLCTSGPATGVREQYFGPGTRLTVT.

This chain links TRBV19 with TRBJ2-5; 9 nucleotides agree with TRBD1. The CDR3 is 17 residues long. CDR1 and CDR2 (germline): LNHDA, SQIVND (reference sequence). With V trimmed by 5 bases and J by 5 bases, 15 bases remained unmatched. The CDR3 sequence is CASSGTRQGEGRETQYF. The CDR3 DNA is TGTGCCAGTAGTGGAACTAGACAGGGGGAGGGTCGGGAGACCCAGTACTTC.

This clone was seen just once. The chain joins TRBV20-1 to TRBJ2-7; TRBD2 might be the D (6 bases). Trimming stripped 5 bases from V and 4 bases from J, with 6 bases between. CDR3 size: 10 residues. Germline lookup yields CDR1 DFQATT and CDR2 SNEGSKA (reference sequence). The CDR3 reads CSAGTYEQYF. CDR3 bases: TGCAGTGCTGGGACTTACGAGCAGTACTTC.

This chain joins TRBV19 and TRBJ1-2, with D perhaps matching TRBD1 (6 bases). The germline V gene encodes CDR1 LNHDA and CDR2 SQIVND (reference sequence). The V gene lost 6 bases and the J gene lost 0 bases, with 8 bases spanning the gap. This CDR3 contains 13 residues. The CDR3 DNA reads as TGTGCCAGTAGCAGGACAGCTAACTATGGCTACACCTTC. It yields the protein CASSRTANYGYTF.

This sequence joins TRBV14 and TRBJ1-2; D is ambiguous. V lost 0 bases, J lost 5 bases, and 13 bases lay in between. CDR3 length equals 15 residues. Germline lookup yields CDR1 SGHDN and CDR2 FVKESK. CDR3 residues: CASSQDSDVGYGYTF. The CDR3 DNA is TGTGCCAGCAGCCAAGATTCGGACGTTGGGTATGGCTACACCTTC.

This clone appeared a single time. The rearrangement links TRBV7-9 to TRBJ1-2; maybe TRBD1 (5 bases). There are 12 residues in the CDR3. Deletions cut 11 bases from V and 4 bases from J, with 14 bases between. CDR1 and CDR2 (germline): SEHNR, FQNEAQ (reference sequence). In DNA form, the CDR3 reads TGTGCCGGATTACGCGGGGCCTATGGCTACACCTTC. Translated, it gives CAGLRGAYGYTF.

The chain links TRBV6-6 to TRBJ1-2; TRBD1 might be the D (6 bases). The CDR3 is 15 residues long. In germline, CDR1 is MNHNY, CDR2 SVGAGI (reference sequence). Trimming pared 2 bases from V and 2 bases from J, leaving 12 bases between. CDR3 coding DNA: TGTGCCAGCAGTTACGTACAGGGAGGGAACTATGGCTACACCTTC. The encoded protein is CASSYVQGGNYGYTF.

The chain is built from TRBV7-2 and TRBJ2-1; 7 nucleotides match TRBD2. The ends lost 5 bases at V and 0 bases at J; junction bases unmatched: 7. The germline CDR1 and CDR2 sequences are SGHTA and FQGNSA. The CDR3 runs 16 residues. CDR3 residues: CASSAPLAVSYNEQFF. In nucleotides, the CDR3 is TGTGCCAGCAGCGCACCTCTAGCGGTCTCCTACAATGAGCAGTTCTTC.

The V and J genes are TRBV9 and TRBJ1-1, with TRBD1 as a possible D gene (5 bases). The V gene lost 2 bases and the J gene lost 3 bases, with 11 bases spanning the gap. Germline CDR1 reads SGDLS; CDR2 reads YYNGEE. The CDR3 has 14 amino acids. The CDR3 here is CASSVEAGDTEAFF. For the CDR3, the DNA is TGTGCCAGCAGCGTCGAAGCGGGGGACACTGAAGCTTTCTTT.